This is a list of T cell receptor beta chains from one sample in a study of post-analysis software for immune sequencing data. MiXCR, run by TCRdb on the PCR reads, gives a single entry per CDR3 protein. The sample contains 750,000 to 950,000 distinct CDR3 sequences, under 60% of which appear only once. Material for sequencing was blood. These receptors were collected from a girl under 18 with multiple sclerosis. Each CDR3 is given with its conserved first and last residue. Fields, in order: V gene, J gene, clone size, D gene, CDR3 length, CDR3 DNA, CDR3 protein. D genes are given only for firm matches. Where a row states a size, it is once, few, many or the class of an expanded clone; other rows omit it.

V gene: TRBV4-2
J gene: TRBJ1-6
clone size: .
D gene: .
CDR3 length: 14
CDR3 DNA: TGTGCCAGCAGCCAAGATGAGGTGAATTCACCCCTCCACTTT
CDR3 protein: CASSQDEVNSPLHF

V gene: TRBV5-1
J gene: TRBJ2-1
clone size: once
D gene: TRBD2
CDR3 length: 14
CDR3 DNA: TGCGCCAGCAGCTTGATCCAGCGGGGCAATGAGCAGTTCTTC
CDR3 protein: CASSLIQRGNEQFF

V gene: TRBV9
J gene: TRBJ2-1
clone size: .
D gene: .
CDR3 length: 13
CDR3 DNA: TGTGCCAGCAGCCCCGCCGGGGCTAATGAGCAGTTCTTC
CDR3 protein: CASSPAGANEQFF

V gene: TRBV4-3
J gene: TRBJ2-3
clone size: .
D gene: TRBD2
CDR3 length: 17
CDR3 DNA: TGCGCCAGCAGCCAAGAATCGTGGGGCGGGAGGTCAGATACGCAGTATTTT
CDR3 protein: CASSQESWGGRSDTQYF

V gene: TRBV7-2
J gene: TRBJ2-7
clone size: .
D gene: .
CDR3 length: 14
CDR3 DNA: TGTGCCAGCAGCTCCGAGGGCAGGGTCTGGGAGCAGTACTTC
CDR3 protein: CASSSEGRVWEQYF

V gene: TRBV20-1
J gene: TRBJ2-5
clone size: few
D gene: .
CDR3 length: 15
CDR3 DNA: TGCAGTGCTAGTTTAGGTCAGGGCGTAAAAGAGACCCAGTACTTC
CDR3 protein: CSASLGQGVKETQYF

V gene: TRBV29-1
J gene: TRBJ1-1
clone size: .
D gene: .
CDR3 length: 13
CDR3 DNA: TGCAGCGTTGTTGACGGGGGGAACACTGAAGCTTTCTTT
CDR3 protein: CSVVDGGNTEAFF

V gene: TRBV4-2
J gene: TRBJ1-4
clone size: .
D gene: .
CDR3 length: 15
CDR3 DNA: TGTGCCAGCAGCCACCCGTCGATAAGTTATGAAAAACTGTTTTTT
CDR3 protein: CASSHPSISYEKLFF

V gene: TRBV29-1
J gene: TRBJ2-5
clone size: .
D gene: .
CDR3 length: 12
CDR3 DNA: TGCAGCGTTGAAGGAGACACGGAGACCCAGTACTTC
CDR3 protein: CSVEGDTETQYF

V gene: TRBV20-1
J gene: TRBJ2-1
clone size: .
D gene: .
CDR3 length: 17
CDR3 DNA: TGCAGTGCTCCAGACCCCTTCGCCATGTCCGTTTACAATGAGCAGTTCTTC
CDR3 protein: CSAPDPFAMSVYNEQFF

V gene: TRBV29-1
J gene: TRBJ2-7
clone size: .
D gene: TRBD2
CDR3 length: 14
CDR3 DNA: TGCAGCGTCCACTTAGCGGGAGGCTACAATGAGCAGTACTTC
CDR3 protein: CSVHLAGGYNEQYF

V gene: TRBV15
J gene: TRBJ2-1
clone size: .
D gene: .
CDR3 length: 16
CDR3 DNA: TGTGCCACCAGCAGAGATTTGGGGTCCTACCCGCCTGAGCAGTTCTTC
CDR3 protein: CATSRDLGSYPPEQFF

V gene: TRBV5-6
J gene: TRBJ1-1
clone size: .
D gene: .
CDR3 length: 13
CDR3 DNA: TGTGCCAGCAGCTTGAGGGCAGGGTTTGAAGCTTTCTTT
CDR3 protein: CASSLRAGFEAFF

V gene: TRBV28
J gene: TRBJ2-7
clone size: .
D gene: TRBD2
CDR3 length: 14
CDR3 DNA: TGTGCCAGCAGGAGCGGGGGGGCGCGCGACGAGCAGTACTTC
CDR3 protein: CASRSGGARDEQYF

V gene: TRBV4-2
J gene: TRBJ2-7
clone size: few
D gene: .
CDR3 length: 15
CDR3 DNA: TGTGCCAGCAGCCAACCCTGGGGGGAAACCTACGAGCAGTACTTC
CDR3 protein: CASSQPWGETYEQYF

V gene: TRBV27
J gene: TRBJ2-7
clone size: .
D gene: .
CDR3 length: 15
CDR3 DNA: TGTGCCAGCAGTTTAGCCCCAGAACCCCACTACGAGCAGTACTTC
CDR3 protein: CASSLAPEPHYEQYF

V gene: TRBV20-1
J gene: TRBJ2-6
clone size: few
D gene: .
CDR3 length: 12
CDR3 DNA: TGCAGTGCTCTCCGGGGGGCCAACGTCCTGACTTTC
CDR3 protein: CSALRGANVLTF

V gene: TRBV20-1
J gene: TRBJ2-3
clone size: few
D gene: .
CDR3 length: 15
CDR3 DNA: TGCAGTGCTGTTCCGACAGGACTTAGCACAGATACGCAGTATTTT
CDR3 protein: CSAVPTGLSTDTQYF

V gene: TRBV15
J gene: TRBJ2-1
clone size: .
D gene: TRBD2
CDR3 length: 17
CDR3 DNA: TGTGCCACCAGCAGAGATAGAACTAGCGGGCGTACAAATGAGCAGTTCTTC
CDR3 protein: CATSRDRTSGRTNEQFF

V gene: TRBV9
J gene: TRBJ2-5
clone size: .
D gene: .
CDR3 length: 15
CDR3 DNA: TGTGCCAGCAGCGCCGGTGGACCGAAGTTGGGGACCCAGTACTTC
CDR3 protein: CASSAGGPKLGTQYF

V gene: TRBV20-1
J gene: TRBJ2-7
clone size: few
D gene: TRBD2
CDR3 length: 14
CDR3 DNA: TGCAGTGCTAAAACTAGCGGGAGGGCCTACGAGCAGTACTTC
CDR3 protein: CSAKTSGRAYEQYF

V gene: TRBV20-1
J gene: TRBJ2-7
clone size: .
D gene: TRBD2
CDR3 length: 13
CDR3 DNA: TGCAGTGCCCGACTAGCGGGAGAAAACGCGCAGTACTTC
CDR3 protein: CSARLAGENAQYF

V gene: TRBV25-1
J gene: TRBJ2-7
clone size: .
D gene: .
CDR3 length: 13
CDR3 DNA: TGTGCCAGCAGTGGGGGGCACTCCTACGAGCAGTACTTC
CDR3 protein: CASSGGHSYEQYF

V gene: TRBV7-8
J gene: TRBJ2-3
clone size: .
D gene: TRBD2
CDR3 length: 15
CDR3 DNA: TGTGCCAGCAGCGTAGGGCGGGAGTGGGGAGATACGCAGTATTTT
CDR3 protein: CASSVGREWGDTQYF

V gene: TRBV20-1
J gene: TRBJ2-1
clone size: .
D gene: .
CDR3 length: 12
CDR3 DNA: TGCAGTGCTACGGACCAACTCAATGAGCAGTTCTTC
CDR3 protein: CSATDQLNEQFF

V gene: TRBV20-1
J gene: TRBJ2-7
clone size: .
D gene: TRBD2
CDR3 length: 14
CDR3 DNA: TGCAGTGCTAGGGGGACTAGCGGGAGTCCCGAGCAGTACTTC
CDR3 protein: CSARGTSGSPEQYF

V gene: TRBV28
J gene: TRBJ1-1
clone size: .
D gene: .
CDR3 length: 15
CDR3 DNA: TGTGCCAGCAGTCACTTAAGGGCAGGAAACACTGAAGCTTTCTTT
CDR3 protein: CASSHLRAGNTEAFF

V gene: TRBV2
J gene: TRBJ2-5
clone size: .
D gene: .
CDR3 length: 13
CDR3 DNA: TGTGCCAGCAGGAAGGGACTCCAAGAGACCCAGTACTTC
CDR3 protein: CASRKGLQETQYF

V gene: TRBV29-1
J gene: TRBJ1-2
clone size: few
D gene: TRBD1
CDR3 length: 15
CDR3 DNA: TGCAGCGTCCAAGCGGGACAGGGGACTTCCTATGGCTACACCTTC
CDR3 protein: CSVQAGQGTSYGYTF

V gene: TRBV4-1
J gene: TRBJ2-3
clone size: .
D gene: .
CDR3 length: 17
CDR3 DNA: TGCGCCAGCAGCCAAGATGACGACACTGGGGTCCCAGATACGCAGTATTTT
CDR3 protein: CASSQDDDTGVPDTQYF

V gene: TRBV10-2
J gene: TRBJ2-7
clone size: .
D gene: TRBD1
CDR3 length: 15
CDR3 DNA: TGCGCCAGCTATTCCGGGCGACAGGGCGTGGACGAGCAGTACTTC
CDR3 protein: CASYSGRQGVDEQYF

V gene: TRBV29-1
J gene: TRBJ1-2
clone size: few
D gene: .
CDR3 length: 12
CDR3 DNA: TGCAGTTACACCGGGACTCCTACTGGCTACACCTTC
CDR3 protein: CSYTGTPTGYTF

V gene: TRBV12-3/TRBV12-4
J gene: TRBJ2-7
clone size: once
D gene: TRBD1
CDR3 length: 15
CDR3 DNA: TGTGCCAGCAGGCACGACAGGGGCCTCTCCTACGAGCAGTACTTC
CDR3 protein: CASRHDRGLSYEQYF

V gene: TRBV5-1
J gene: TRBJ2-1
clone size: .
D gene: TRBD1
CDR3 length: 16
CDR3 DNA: TGCGCCAGCAGCCCCTCCCCGCAGGGGGCCTACAATGAGCAGTTCTTC
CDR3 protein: CASSPSPQGAYNEQFF

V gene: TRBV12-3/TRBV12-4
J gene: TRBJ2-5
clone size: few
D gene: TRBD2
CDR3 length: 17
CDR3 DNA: TGTGCCAGCAGTTGGTCCTCGGCTAGCGGGAAACAAGAGACCCAGTACTTC
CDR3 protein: CASSWSSASGKQETQYF

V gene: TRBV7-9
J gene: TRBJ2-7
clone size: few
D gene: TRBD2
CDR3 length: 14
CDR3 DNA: TGTGCCAGCAGCAAGCGGGAGCTCTCGGAGGAGCAGTACTTC
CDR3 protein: CASSKRELSEEQYF

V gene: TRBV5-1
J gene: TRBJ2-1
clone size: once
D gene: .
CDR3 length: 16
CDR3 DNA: TGCGCCAGCAGCTTTGGACTCGAGAGCTCCTACAATGAGCGGTTCTTC
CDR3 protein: CASSFGLESSYNERFF

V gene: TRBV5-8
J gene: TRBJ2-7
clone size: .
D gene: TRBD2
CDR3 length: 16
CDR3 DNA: TGTGCCAGCAACCCGACTAGCGGGAGGACTACCTACGAGCAGTACTTC
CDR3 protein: CASNPTSGRTTYEQYF

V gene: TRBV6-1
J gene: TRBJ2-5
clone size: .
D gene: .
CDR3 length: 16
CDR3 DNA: TGTGCCAGCAGTGAAGTTCACCGGGGGGCGCAAGAGACCCAGTACTTC
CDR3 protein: CASSEVHRGAQETQYF

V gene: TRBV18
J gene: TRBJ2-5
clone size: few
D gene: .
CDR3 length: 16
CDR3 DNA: TGTGCCAGCTCACCACCGAGGGCTAGGCCCCTAGAGACCCAGTACTTC
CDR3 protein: CASSPPRARPLETQYF

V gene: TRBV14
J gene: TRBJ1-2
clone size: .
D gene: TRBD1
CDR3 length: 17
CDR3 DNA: TGTGCCAGCAGCCCTACGACAGGGCCCGAAAGGGACTATGGCTACACCTTC
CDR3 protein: CASSPTTGPERDYGYTF

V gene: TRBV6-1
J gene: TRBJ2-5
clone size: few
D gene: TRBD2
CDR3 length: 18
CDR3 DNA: TGTGCCAGCAGCCCCCACTGGATAAGCGGGAGTGACCAAGAGACCCAGTACTTC
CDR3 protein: CASSPHWISGSDQETQYF

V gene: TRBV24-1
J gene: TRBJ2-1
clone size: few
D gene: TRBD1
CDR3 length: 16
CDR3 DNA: TGTGCCACCAGTCCCTCGGACAGGGGGCCTTACAATGAGCAGTTCTTC
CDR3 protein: CATSPSDRGPYNEQFF

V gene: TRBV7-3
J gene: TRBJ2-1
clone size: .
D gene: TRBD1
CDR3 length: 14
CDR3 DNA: TGTGCCAGCAGCTTCACAGGGGACTACAATGAGCAGTTCTTC
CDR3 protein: CASSFTGDYNEQFF

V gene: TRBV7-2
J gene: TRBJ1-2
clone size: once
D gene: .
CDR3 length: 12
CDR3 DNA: TGTGCCAGATTTACACCAGACTATGGCTACACCTTC
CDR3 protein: CARFTPDYGYTF

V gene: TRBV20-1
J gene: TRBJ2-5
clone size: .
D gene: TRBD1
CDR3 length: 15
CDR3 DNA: TGCAGTGCTGGGCCTGATGACAGGGCGGCGGAGACCCAGTACTTC
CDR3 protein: CSAGPDDRAAETQYF